This record covers a single T cell receptor (beta chain). Its antigen is as yet unknown. The data were taken from a study of T-cell reconstitution after alpha-beta-depleted transplantation in children. This CDR3 is built from 15 residues. The germline V gene has CDR1 SGHVS and CDR2 FNYEAQ. V dropped 5 bases and J dropped 2; count of bases not matched to a gene: 5. Study findings and constraints: By about two months after transplant, alpha-beta T cells reportedly arose from several hundred graft clones that had expanded.

The TCRbeta library was prepared with unique molecular identifiers. TCRdb reprocessed the PCR reads via MiXCR and lists one record per CDR3 protein. The table records 540,000 or so distinct CDR3 sequences, roughly 23% of them present only once. The sequence came from a boy in the first two years of life who had a stem cell transplant for acute myeloid leukemia, so the T cells may come from the graft donor. The material was PBMCs, mostly from graft donor cells, obtained 360 days after TCRalphabeta/CD19-depleted stem cell transplant. V is TRBV7-6 and J is TRBJ2-3; the match to TRBD1 covers 9 bases. CDR3 nucleotides: TGTGCCAGCAGCACCCGGGACAGGGACACAGATACGCAGTATTTT. Amino acid sequence: CASSTRDRDTDTQYF.